This T cell receptor beta chain originates from a study of glioma-infiltrating T cells. Study results and caveats: Non-neoplastic patients had below-expected tissue-blood divergence, while all gliomas exceeded expectation.

The CDR3 covers 13 residues. Germline V gives CDR1 SGHVS, CDR2 FNYEAQ. Amplification of TCR alpha and beta CDR3 regions from RNA used iRepertoire nested multiplex PCR. In TCRdb, the multiplex PCR reads were re-called with MiXCR into one record per CDR3 protein. The sample lists approximately 400,000 distinct CDR3 sequences, roughly two fifths seen once, with around 12% in the top ten. On this clonotype itself: Its specificity is unknown. A much larger clonotype is one base distant, so this may be a read error.

The TCR was taken from a human donor with low-grade glioma or glioblastoma, undergoing nonglioma brain surgery, or in good health (not recorded which). Sequencing used glioma tissue, nonneoplastic brain tissue, or PBMCs (not recorded which). This chain joins TRBV7-6 and TRBJ2-5, with TRBD1 matching over 7 bases. The CDR3 DNA follows: TGTGCCAGCAGCTTAGCTGGGACAGAGACCCAGTGCTTC. Translation gives CASSLAGTETQCF.